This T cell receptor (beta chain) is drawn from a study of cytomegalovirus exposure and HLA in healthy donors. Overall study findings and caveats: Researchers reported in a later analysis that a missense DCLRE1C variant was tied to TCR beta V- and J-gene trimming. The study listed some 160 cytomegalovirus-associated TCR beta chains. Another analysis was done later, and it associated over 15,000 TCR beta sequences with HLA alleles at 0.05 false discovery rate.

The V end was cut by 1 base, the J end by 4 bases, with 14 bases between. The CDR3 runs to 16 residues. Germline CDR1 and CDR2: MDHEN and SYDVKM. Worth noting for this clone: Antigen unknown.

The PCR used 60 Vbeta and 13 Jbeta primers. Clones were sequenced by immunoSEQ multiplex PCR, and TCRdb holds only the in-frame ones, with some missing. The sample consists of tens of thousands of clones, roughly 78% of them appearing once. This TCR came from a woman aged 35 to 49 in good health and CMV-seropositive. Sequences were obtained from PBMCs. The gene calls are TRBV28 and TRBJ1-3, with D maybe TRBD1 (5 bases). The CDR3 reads CASSLFDSRAGNTIYF. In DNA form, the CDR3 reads TGTGCCAGCAGTTTATTCGACAGTAGGGCCGGAAACACCATATATTTT.